Listed below are T cell receptor beta chains from one sample, sequenced in a study of blood T cell repertoires in COVID-19. Only in-frame clones appear in the TCRdb table, and some are missing; sequencing was by immunoSEQ multiplex PCR. The data hold more than 85,000 clones, with roughly 80% observed a single time. The sample comprised peripheral blood. The receptors originated from a woman aged 60-75 years with acute or convalescent COVID-19. CDR3s include the opening cysteine and the closing phenylalanine or tryptophan. D genes are given only for firm matches. Clone size is not always given. Where it is, it says once, few, many or a class for expanded clones.

clone_size: .
v_call: TRBV6-1
j_call: TRBJ2-7
d_call: TRBD1
cdr3_aa: CASSEKGQGGTYEQYF
cdr3_nt: TGTGCCAGCAGTGAAAAGGGACAGGGGGGGACCTACGAGCAGTACTTC

clone_size: .
v_call: TRBV4-3
j_call: TRBJ2-7
d_call: TRBD1
cdr3_aa: CASRIAGTGSAPHSYEQYF
cdr3_nt: TGCGCCAGCAGAATCGCCGGGACAGGCTCTGCCCCCCACTCCTACGAGCAGTACTTC

clone_size: .
v_call: TRBV28
j_call: TRBJ2-4
d_call: .
cdr3_aa: CASRRQGRDKNIQYF
cdr3_nt: TGTGCCAGCAGAAGACAGGGGAGGGACAAAAACATTCAGTACTTC

clone_size: once
v_call: TRBV7-2
j_call: TRBJ2-7
d_call: .
cdr3_aa: CASSPEFLYEQYF
cdr3_nt: TGTGCCAGCAGCCCTGAGTTCTTGTACGAGCAGTACTTC

clone_size: .
v_call: TRBV30
j_call: TRBJ1-2
d_call: .
cdr3_aa: CAWSDFPGGYTF
cdr3_nt: TGTGCCTGGAGTGATTTCCCAGGAGGCTACACCTTC

clone_size: .
v_call: TRBV29-1
j_call: TRBJ1-5
d_call: .
cdr3_aa: CSVEERRQMFYYQPQHF
cdr3_nt: TGCAGCGTTGAAGAACGACGGCAGATGTTTTACTACCAGCCCCAGCATTTT

clone_size: few
v_call: TRBV5-1
j_call: TRBJ2-7
d_call: TRBD1
cdr3_aa: CASTDSTGTVYEQYF
cdr3_nt: TGCGCCAGCACCGACAGCACCGGGACAGTCTACGAGCAGTACTTC

clone_size: once
v_call: TRBV4-1
j_call: TRBJ1-1
d_call: TRBD1
cdr3_aa: CASSHPSGGTEAFF
cdr3_nt: TGCGCCAGCAGCCATCCCTCAGGGGGCACTGAAGCTTTCTTT

clone_size: .
v_call: TRBV30
j_call: TRBJ2-7
d_call: TRBD1
cdr3_aa: CAWSRGRDRGSRSYEQYF
cdr3_nt: TGTGCCTGGAGTAGGGGGAGAGACAGGGGGTCACGTTCCTACGAGCAGTACTTC

clone_size: .
v_call: TRBV7-6
j_call: TRBJ1-1
d_call: .
cdr3_aa: CASSLEGRMRVNTEAFF
cdr3_nt: TGTGCCAGCAGCTTAGAGGGCAGGATGAGGGTAAACACTGAAGCTTTCTTT

clone_size: .
v_call: TRBV5-8
j_call: TRBJ1-5
d_call: TRBD1
cdr3_aa: CASSTGTGGYQPQHF
cdr3_nt: TGTGCCAGCAGCACAGGGACAGGGGGTTATCAGCCCCAGCATTTT

clone_size: .
v_call: TRBV10-3
j_call: TRBJ2-3
d_call: .
cdr3_aa: CAISESSGTNTDTQYF
cdr3_nt: TGTGCCATCAGTGAGTCCTCGGGTACCAACACAGATACGCAGTATTTT

clone_size: .
v_call: TRBV5-6
j_call: TRBJ2-7
d_call: .
cdr3_aa: CASSLTGGGREYEQYF
cdr3_nt: TGTGCCAGCAGCTTGACGGGTGGAGGGCGGGAATACGAGCAGTACTTC

clone_size: few
v_call: TRBV18
j_call: TRBJ1-5
d_call: .
cdr3_aa: CASSPSTEPQHF
cdr3_nt: TGTGCCAGCTCACCCTCGACAGAGCCCCAGCATTTT

clone_size: .
v_call: TRBV30
j_call: TRBJ1-5
d_call: .
cdr3_aa: CAWSAVSSNQPQHF
cdr3_nt: TGTGCCTGGAGTGCGGTTTCGTCTAATCAGCCCCAGCATTTT

clone_size: many
v_call: TRBV11-3
j_call: TRBJ1-4
d_call: TRBD1
cdr3_aa: CASSPQGAGNEKLFF
cdr3_nt: TGTGCCAGCAGCCCACAGGGGGCGGGTAATGAAAAACTGTTTTTT

clone_size: .
v_call: TRBV2
j_call: TRBJ2-1
d_call: TRBD2
cdr3_aa: CARSSGGGYSYNEQFF
cdr3_nt: TGTGCCCGCAGTAGCGGGGGGGGGTACTCCTACAATGAGCAGTTCTTC

clone_size: .
v_call: TRBV15
j_call: TRBJ1-3
d_call: .
cdr3_aa: CATSRDPGVGNTIYF
cdr3_nt: TGTGCCACCAGCAGAGATCCAGGGGTTGGAAACACCATATATTTT

clone_size: .
v_call: TRBV4-2
j_call: TRBJ2-7
d_call: TRBD1
cdr3_aa: CASSREWTGGYEQYF
cdr3_nt: TGTGCCAGCAGCCGAGAGTGGACAGGAGGCTACGAGCAGTACTTC

clone_size: .
v_call: TRBV28
j_call: TRBJ2-3
d_call: TRBD2
cdr3_aa: CASSLIGTSGTYTDTQYF
cdr3_nt: TGTGCCAGCAGTTTGATAGGGACTAGCGGTACATACACAGATACGCAGTATTTT

clone_size: .
v_call: TRBV30
j_call: TRBJ2-2
d_call: .
cdr3_aa: CAWSRGAGELFF
cdr3_nt: TGTGCCTGGAGTAGGGGCGCCGGGGAGCTGTTTTTT

clone_size: .
v_call: TRBV6-2/TRBV6-3
j_call: TRBJ1-5
d_call: TRBD1
cdr3_aa: CASSFTGTGVVQPQHF
cdr3_nt: TGTGCCAGCAGTTTCACCGGGACAGGGGTGGTTCAGCCCCAGCATTTT

clone_size: .
v_call: TRBV5-1
j_call: TRBJ2-5
d_call: .
cdr3_aa: CASSSEGRTQETQYF
cdr3_nt: TGCGCCAGCAGCTCCGAGGGCCGTACCCAAGAGACCCAGTACTTC

clone_size: .
v_call: TRBV9
j_call: TRBJ1-4
d_call: .
cdr3_aa: CASSSGRGYNEKLFF
cdr3_nt: TGTGCCAGCAGCTCAGGGAGGGGTTATAATGAAAAACTGTTTTTT

clone_size: .
v_call: TRBV28
j_call: TRBJ2-3
d_call: TRBD2
cdr3_aa: CASSLKARGGDTQYF
cdr3_nt: TGTGCCAGCAGTTTAAAGGCCCGGGGGGGGGATACGCAGTATTTT